These 32 T cell receptor beta chains were all obtained from the same sample, sequenced in a study of cytomegalovirus exposure and HLA in healthy donors. PCR primers comprised 60 Vbeta and 13 Jbeta primers. The repertoire was sequenced with immunoSEQ multiplex PCR; TCRdb's copy has only in-frame clones and lacks some. This sample contains 63,000 or so clones. Sequenced material: PBMCs. These receptors all come from a boy between 5 and 17 years old in good health and CMV-seronegative.

V is TRBV10-3 and J is TRBJ2-1, with 11 bases that match TRBD2. This CDR3 is built from 15 residues. V dropped 4 bases and J dropped 5; count of bases not matched to a gene: 4. CDR1 is ENHRY and CDR2 is SYGVKD in the germline V gene. CDR3 amino acids: CAISATSGSDNEQFF. As DNA, the CDR3 is TGTGCCATCAGTGCTACTAGCGGGAGCGACAATGAGCAGTTCTTC.

Details on this clone: Other nucleotide sequences in the sample specify the same CDR3. This sequence joins TRBV18 and TRBJ2-5; the D gene is possibly TRBD1 (6 bases). Germline-derived CDR1 and CDR2 are KGHSH and LQKENI. V dropped 1 base and J dropped 3 bases, with 12 bases sitting between them. There are 15 residues in the CDR3. Here the CDR3 reads CASSPQTTGKETQYF. The CDR3 nucleotides are TGTGCCAGCTCACCACAGACCACAGGGAAAGAGACCCAGTACTTC.

The rearrangement joins TRBV10-3 to TRBJ1-2; D remains unclear. The CDR3 has 11 amino acids. V was clipped by 2 bases and J by 6 bases, with 4 bases between them. In germline, CDR1 is ENHRY, CDR2 SYGVKD. CDR3 DNA: TGTGCCATCAGTGAGGGCAATGGCTACACCTTC. The encoded protein is CAISEGNGYTF.

This chain joins TRBV6-1 and TRBJ1-1; no clear D gene. Germline lookup yields CDR1 MNHNS and CDR2 SASEGT. Between the trimmed V and J ends, which lost 10 bases and 7 bases, there was a span of 7 bases. CDR3 length: 9 amino acids. CDR3 loop: CAIEIEAFF. The CDR3 region has the DNA TGTGCCATCGAGATTGAAGCTTTCTTT.

The chain combines TRBV4-1 with TRBJ1-1, with D unresolved. CDR1 and CDR2 from the germline V gene are MGHRA and YSYEKL. CDR3 length equals 15 residues. With 1 base removed from V and 1 base from J, the gap between germline ends came to 10 bases. CDR3 protein: CASSQGHSANTEAFF. Here the CDR3 DNA reads TGCGCCAGCAGCCAAGGACACTCAGCGAACACTGAAGCTTTCTTT.

The genes are TRBV6-5 and TRBJ1-1; 8 bases align to TRBD1. The germline V gene encodes CDR1 MNHEY and CDR2 SVGAGI. The CDR3 consists of 13 residues. V trimming: 6 bases; J trimming: 11 bases; junction bases outside the gene matches: 11. The CDR3, as DNA: TGTGCCAGCAGCCCCGGACAGGGCGGATTCGCTTTCTTT. It translates to CASSPGQGGFAFF.

V usage is TRBV30 and J usage is TRBJ2-6; D is perhaps TRBD1 (7 bases). Germline V CDR1 and CDR2: GTSNPN, SVGIG (reference sequence). The length of the CDR3 is 15 residues. V was pared by 4 bases and J by 4 bases, with 14 bases between. CDR3 in DNA: TGTGCCTGGACAGGGGGAGGCTCCGGGGCCAACGTCCTGACTTTC. Its protein product is CAWTGGGSGANVLTF.

V and J are TRBV30 and TRBJ1-5; 7 bases are a match to TRBD1. Germline CDR1 reads GTSNPN; CDR2 reads SVGIG (reference sequence). With 1 base clipped from V and 3 bases from J, the junction kept 3 bases outside the gene matches. The length of the CDR3 is 14 residues. CDR3 nucleotide sequence: TGTGCCTGGAGTGGGGACAGAGTCAATCAGCCCCAGCATTTT. Translation: CAWSGDRVNQPQHF.

This chain links TRBV4-1 with TRBJ1-6; 10 positions agree with TRBD1. There are 20 residues in the CDR3. J gave up 7 bases and V 0 bases, and 15 bases lay outside the gene matches. Germline V gives CDR1 MGHRA, CDR2 YSYEKL. The CDR3 bases are TGCGCCAGCAGCCAAGAGGGGGGACAGGGGTCGGTCCTTTGGAATTCACCCCTCCACTTT. Translated, it gives CASSQEGGQGSVLWNSPLHF.

The V and J genes are TRBV9 and TRBJ1-2; TRBD1 matches 8 bases. Germline CDR1 SGDLS, CDR2 YYNGEE. The CDR3 runs to 17 residues. Losses at the gene ends were 2 bases for V and 8 bases for J; bases not matched to a gene: 17. CDR3 protein: CASSVGASQGAGTGYTF. CDR3 nucleotide sequence: TGTGCCAGCAGCGTCGGAGCGTCCCAGGGGGCTGGGACGGGCTACACCTTC.

The rearrangement uses TRBV4-1 and TRBJ2-7, with D possibly being TRBD2 (5 bases). Germline CDR1 reads MGHRA; CDR2 reads YSYEKL. V shed 4 bases and J shed 6 bases, with 19 bases lying between them. CDR3 length: 15 residues. For the CDR3, the DNA is TGCGCCAGCAGCCTAAATGAGGGCCAGTCGTCCGAGCAGTACTTC. Residues: CASSLNEGQSSEQYF.

The V gene is TRBV7-2, the J gene TRBJ2-1, with TRBD2 matching over 7 bases. The trim removed 7 bases at V and 7 bases at J, leaving 7 bases unmatched. The CDR3 totals 13 residues. The V gene's germline CDR1 is SGHTA and CDR2 FQGNSA. The CDR3 loop is CASTPTGGNEQFF. The CDR3 region has the DNA TGTGCCAGCACCCCGACGGGAGGAAATGAGCAGTTCTTC. The entire variable domain, with the rest obtained from reference TRBV7-2 and TRBJ2-1, is as follows: GAGVSQSPSNKVTEKGKDVELRCDPISGHTALYWYRQSLGQGLEFLIYFQGNSAPDKSGLPSDRFSAERTGGSVSTLTIQRTQQEDSAVYLCASTPTGGNEQFFGPGTRLTVL.

The V gene is TRBV9, the J gene TRBJ2-2; 8 bases align to TRBD1. CDR3 size: 16 residues. V was clipped by 4 bases and J by 7 bases; unmatched bases: 12. Looked up from germline, CDR1 is SGDLS and CDR2 is YYNGEE. The CDR3 nucleotides are TGTGCCAGCAGCCCCCGGACAGGGCGTCGGGTCGGGGAGCTGTTTTTT. The encoded protein is CASSPRTGRRVGELFF.

This rearrangement joins TRBV2 to TRBJ2-1; possibly TRBD2 for D (5 bases). Germline loops: CDR1 SNHLY, CDR2 FYNNEI. CDR3 length: 13 residues. The V end was cut by 8 bases, the J end by 2 bases, with 10 bases between. CDR3 in amino acids: CASGRGTYNEQFF. The CDR3 nucleotides are TGTGCCAGCGGCAGAGGGACCTACAATGAGCAGTTCTTC.

This rearrangement joins TRBV7-2 to TRBJ2-3; tentative D call: TRBD1 (5 bases). CDR1 is SGHTA, CDR2 FQGNSA, per germline. Trimming cost V 1 base and J 4 bases, with 21 bases left between them. CDR3 length equals 18 residues. The CDR3 sequence is CASSLGFGSPRGADTQYF. As DNA, the CDR3 is TGTGCCAGCAGCTTAGGGTTTGGTAGCCCTAGGGGCGCAGATACGCAGTATTTT.

The V call is TRBV27, the J call TRBJ1-2; the match to TRBD1 covers 8 bases. The CDR3 has 14 residues. The V gene end was trimmed by 6 bases and the J gene end by 4 bases; junction bases not matched to a gene: 7. Germline V lookup: CDR1 MNHEY, CDR2 SMNVEV (reference sequence). This CDR3 is CASRSRDRSYGYTF. The CDR3 coding sequence is TGTGCCAGCAGATCCCGGGACAGGTCCTATGGCTACACCTTC.

J is TRBJ2-6 and V is TRBV6-1; tentatively, D is TRBD2 (5 bases). Germline V CDR1 and CDR2: MNHNS, SASEGT. This CDR3 spans 15 amino acids. V lost 7 bases and J 1 base, leaving 11 bases between the germline ends. Written as DNA, the CDR3 is TGTGCCAGCACCCCGCCGGGGTCTGGGGCCAACGTCCTGACTTTC. Protein sequence: CASTPPGSGANVLTF.

The CDR3 region has the DNA TGTGCCAGCTCACCACCGAGGGCTAGCGGGCGCCTCGATGAGCAGTTCTTC. It translates to CASSPPRASGRLDEQFF. The chain links TRBV18 to TRBJ2-1; 8 bases match TRBD2. With 0 bases clipped from V and 8 bases from J, the junction kept 12 bases outside the gene matches. CDR3 size: 17 residues. CDR1 and CDR2 (germline): KGHSH, LQKENI. Combining the CDR3 with reference TRBV18 and TRBJ2-1 gives the whole variable domain NAGVMQNPRHLVRRRGQEARLRCSPMKGHSHVYWYRQLPEEGLKFMVYLQKENIIDESGMPKERFSAEFPKEGPSILRIQQVVRGDSAAYFCASSPPRASGRLDEQFFGPGTRLTVL.

The rearrangement joins TRBV2 to TRBJ2-7; 8 bases align to TRBD2. V was clipped by 5 bases and J by 6 bases; unmatched bases: 12. The CDR3 spans 15 residues. Looked up from germline, CDR1 is SNHLY and CDR2 is FYNNEI. For the CDR3, the DNA is TGTGCCAGCAGTAGTGGAGCGGGAGTCTCTAGCGAGCAGTACTTC. It specifies CASSSGAGVSSEQYF. The variable domain in full, with the rest retrieved from reference TRBV2 and TRBJ2-7, is EPEVTQTPSHQVTQMGQEVILRCVPISNHLYFYWYRQILGQKVEFLVSFYNNEISEKSEIFDDQFSVERPDGSNFTLKIRSTKLEDSAMYFCASSSGAGVSSEQYFGPGTRLTVT.

The chain combines TRBV5-1 with TRBJ2-2; D unclear. Trimming removed 4 bases at V and 6 bases at J, with 10 bases between. The length of the CDR3 is 13 residues. CDR1 SGHRS and CDR2 YFSETQ come from the germline V gene. This CDR3 is CASSPQESGELFF. Written as DNA, the CDR3 is TGCGCCAGCAGCCCCCAAGAGTCCGGGGAGCTGTTTTTT.

V and J are TRBV30 and TRBJ1-5; no clear D. Germline assignment: CDR1 GTSNPN and CDR2 SVGIG (reference sequence). The V and J ends lost 4 bases and 3 bases respectively, with 13 bases between them. This CDR3 spans 14 amino acids. The CDR3 sequence: CAWTRTEVNQPQHF. The CDR3 nucleotides are TGTGCCTGGACCCGGACGGAGGTCAATCAGCCCCAGCATTTT.

The rearrangement links TRBV9 to TRBJ2-1, with 13 bases matching TRBD2. V shed 3 bases, J shed 3 bases, and the junction held 6 bases outside the gene matches. This CDR3 has 17 amino acids. Germline CDR1 reads SGDLS; CDR2 reads YYNGEE. The CDR3 sequence: CASSGWTSGSRYNEQFF. The CDR3 nucleotides read TGTGCCAGCAGCGGGTGGACTAGCGGGAGCCGCTACAATGAGCAGTTCTTC.

The chain recombines TRBV9 with TRBJ2-7; maybe TRBD1 (5 bases). This CDR3 contains 15 residues. The ends were cut back, 0 bases at V and 4 bases at J, with 14 bases in the middle. Germline V gene data show CDR1 as SGDLS and CDR2 as YYNGEE. CDR3 bases: TGTGCCAGCAGCGTAGTAAAGGGGCTGGGGTACGAGCAGTACTTC. Protein product: CASSVVKGLGYEQYF.

The rearrangement uses TRBV6-6 and TRBJ2-2; perhaps TRBD2 as D (5 bases). Germline CDR1 is MNHNY and CDR2 is SVGAGI (reference sequence). The CDR3 covers 13 residues. V was shortened by 8 bases and J by 8 bases, with 15 bases between the two germline ends. CDR3 protein: CASVSQGGGELFF. The CDR3 region has the DNA TGTGCCAGCGTGAGTCAAGGAGGAGGGGAGCTGTTTTTT.

CDR3 DNA sequence: TGTGCCTGGAGTCCAGCAGGGAGGGGCTACACCTTC. Amino acids: CAWSPAGRGYTF. The chain combines TRBV30 with TRBJ1-2; a possible D gene is TRBD1 (5 bases). The CDR3 length is 12 residues. Per the germline V gene, CDR1 is GTSNPN and CDR2 is SVGIG (reference sequence). V lost 2 bases and J 8 bases, leaving 12 bases between the germline ends.

As DNA, the CDR3 is TGTGCCAGCAGCAGACTAGCGGGATCGAACAATGAGCAGTTCTTC. Its protein is CASSRLAGSNNEQFF. V is TRBV7-6 and J is TRBJ2-1, with TRBD2 matching 11 bases. The CDR3 is made up of 15 amino acids. Germline V gene data show CDR1 as SGHVS and CDR2 as FNYEAQ. With V trimmed by 5 bases and J by 5 bases, 5 bases remained unmatched. The variable domain in full, with the rest retrieved from reference TRBV7-6 and TRBJ2-1, is GAGVSQSPRYKVTKRGQDVALRCDPISGHVSLYWYRQALGQGPEFLTYFNYEAQQDKSGLPNDRFSAERPEGSISTLTIQRTEQRDSAMYRCASSRLAGSNNEQFFGPGTRLTVL.

The V call is TRBV9, the J call TRBJ1-2; D gene ambiguous. The CDR3 length is 12 residues. Germline V lookup: CDR1 SGDLS, CDR2 YYNGEE. Trimming left V 4 bases short and J 8 bases short, with 12 bases between. This chain's CDR3 is CASSPDPGGYTF. In DNA form, the CDR3 reads TGTGCCAGCAGCCCCGACCCGGGGGGCTACACCTTC.

The J gene is TRBJ1-1, the V gene TRBV5-8, with a tentative D call TRBD1 (6 bases). The V end was cut by 1 base, the J end by 8 bases, with 12 bases between. Germline V lookup: CDR1 SGHTS, CDR2 YDEGEE. This CDR3 is built from 13 residues. CDR3 region: CASSLTGYKEAFF. The CDR3 DNA is TGTGCCAGCAGCTTGACAGGGTACAAAGAAGCTTTCTTT.

The V call is TRBV4-1, the J call TRBJ2-7, with D perhaps matching TRBD1 (6 bases). This CDR3 contains 18 residues. Trimming left V 4 bases short and J 0 bases short, with 22 bases between. Germline-derived CDR1 and CDR2 are MGHRA and YSYEKL. CDR3 residues: CASSPASGAAGASYEQYF. The CDR3, as DNA: TGCGCCAGCAGCCCCGCCTCAGGGGCGGCAGGGGCCTCCTACGAGCAGTACTTC.

The gene calls are TRBV5-1 and TRBJ2-7; TRBD2 agrees at 10 bases. V lost 4 bases to trimming and J lost 1 base; unmatched junction nucleotides: 5. The germline V gene encodes CDR1 SGHRS and CDR2 YFSETQ. The CDR3 totals 15 residues. The CDR3 sequence: CASSEREGGSYEQYF. CDR3 bases: TGCGCCAGCAGCGAGCGGGAGGGAGGATCCTACGAGCAGTACTTC.

V is TRBV11-2 and J is TRBJ2-7; 7 bases agree with TRBD2. This CDR3 has 14 amino acids. V lost 1 base, J lost 4 bases, and 4 bases stayed unmatched. Germline CDR1 and CDR2: SGHAT and FQNNGV. The CDR3 bases are TGTGCCAGCAGCTTAGGCCTAGCGGCATACGAGCAGTACTTC. This codes for CASSLGLAAYEQYF.

V and J are TRBV27 and TRBJ2-7, with a tentative D call TRBD1 (5 bases). Trimming cost V 3 bases and J 6 bases, with 9 bases left between them. The germline V gene has CDR1 MNHEY and CDR2 SMNVEV (reference sequence). CDR3 length: 12 amino acids. The CDR3, as DNA: TGTGCCAGCAGTTTCCCCAGGGCCGAGCAGTACTTC. Translating it yields CASSFPRAEQYF.